Below are 32 T cell receptor beta chains sequenced from a single sample in a study of CD8+ T cells in alopecia areata. In each case, RNA was isolated and then reverse transcribed into cDNA as the sequencing template. Clones were read by immunoSEQ multiplex PCR, and TCRdb kept only the in-frame ones, dropping some. The data show 110,000 or so clones, with 56% seen just once and approximately 3.6% held by the top ten. Specified treatment: oral pan-JAK inhibitor, 5-10 mg twice daily. The specimen was CD4+ T cells sorted from blood, collected at week 24, from a patient treated with tofacitinib. The receptor set was obtained from a human donor with alopecia areata.

This sequence joins TRBV29-1 and TRBJ2-7; 9 bases are shared with TRBD1. Unmatched junction bases numbered 12, after V lost 6 bases and J lost 6 bases. Germline V gene lookup returns CDR1 SQVTM and CDR2 ANQGSEA. This CDR3 spans 14 amino acids. DNA of the CDR3: TGCAGCGTCCGAACAGGGGGCAGTCAAGGCGAGCAGTACTTC. Protein: CSVRTGGSQGEQYF.

The gene calls are TRBV19 and TRBJ2-5; D is possibly TRBD1 or TRBD2 (5 bases each). Germline assignment: CDR1 LNHDA and CDR2 SQIVND (reference sequence). The CDR3 has 12 residues. With 11 bases removed from V and 4 bases from J, the gap between germline ends came to 14 bases. This chain's CDR3 is CAPGAGRETQYF. CDR3 nucleotides: TGTGCCCCCGGAGCAGGGAGAGAGACCCAGTACTTC.

The V gene is TRBV30, the J gene TRBJ1-2, with D perhaps TRBD1 (6 bases). The CDR3 extends over 13 amino acids. With 4 bases removed from V and 4 bases from J, the gap between germline ends came to 13 bases. The germline V gene encodes CDR1 GTSNPN and CDR2 SVGIG (reference sequence). As DNA, the CDR3 is TGTGCCTGGACTGGACAGCCGGGCTATGGCTACACCTTC. It translates to CAWTGQPGYGYTF.

This clone was counted a few times. The chain links TRBV11-3 to TRBJ2-4; D not certain. Germline-derived CDR1 and CDR2 are SGHNT and YENEEA. The CDR3 loop spans 13 amino acids. The V and J ends lost 1 base and 7 bases respectively, with 8 bases between them. The CDR3 loop reads CASSLGDLNIQYF. CDR3 in DNA: TGTGCCAGCAGCTTAGGCGACTTGAACATTCAGTACTTC.

This clone has a handful of counts. The V call is TRBV6-1, the J call TRBJ1-5; 9 bases line up with TRBD1. Looked up from germline, CDR1 is MNHNS and CDR2 is SASEGT. CDR3 length: 13 amino acids. Germline trimming cut 8 bases from V and 6 bases from J; bases unmatched to any gene: 5. CDR3 amino acids: CASEQGASQPQHF. For the CDR3, the DNA is TGTGCCAGCGAACAGGGGGCAAGTCAGCCCCAGCATTTT.

The chain is built from TRBV29-1 and TRBJ2-5, with D possibly being TRBD1 (6 bases). With 0 bases removed from V and 4 bases from J, the gap between germline ends came to 24 bases. This CDR3 has 18 amino acids. Germline V gene sequence: CDR1 SQVTM, CDR2 ANQGSEA. The CDR3 here is CSVEDWGLGTIEGETQYF. In DNA form, the CDR3 reads TGCAGCGTTGAAGATTGGGGTCTAGGGACAATCGAGGGAGAGACCCAGTACTTC.

The chain employs TRBV29-1 and TRBJ1-1, with 7 nucleotides matching TRBD1. Germline V lookup: CDR1 SQVTM, CDR2 ANQGSEA. V lost 2 bases and J lost 4; bases outside the gene matches: 4. The CDR3 covers 13 residues. The CDR3 nucleotides read TGCAGCGTTGAACGGACAGGTTCCACTGAAGCTTTCTTT. Protein: CSVERTGSTEAFF.

This chain uses TRBV5-1 with TRBJ2-5; 12 bases align to TRBD2. The CDR3 is 16 amino acids. Germline trimming cut 0 bases from V and 5 bases from J; bases unmatched to any gene: 5. Germline CDR1 SGHRS, CDR2 YFSETQ. The CDR3 DNA reads TGCGCCAGCAGCTTGGCTAGCGGGGGGGCCTTGGAGACCCAGTACTTC. This codes for CASSLASGGALETQYF.

V gene TRBV23-1 combines with J gene TRBJ2-3; 9 bases fit TRBD1. TRBV23-1 is given ORF status, its function remaining uncertain. After removal of 6 bases from V and 1 base from J, the junction contained 5 bases not matched to a gene. The CDR3 consists of 15 residues. CDR3 coding DNA: TGCGCCAGCAGCGAAGGGGACAGGGGCACAGATACGCAGTATTTT. It encodes CASSEGDRGTDTQYF.

The chain recombines TRBV28 with TRBJ2-7; 8 bases are shared with TRBD1. The junction had 5 bases not matched to a gene; V was cut back by 8 bases and J by 5 bases. The CDR3 contains 12 residues. Germline values: CDR1 MDHEN, CDR2 SYDVKM. The CDR3 spells CASGGQGDEQYF. The CDR3 bases are TGTGCCAGCGGAGGACAGGGAGACGAGCAGTACTTC.

V and J are TRBV30 and TRBJ1-6, with 7 bases identical to TRBD1. CDR1 and CDR2 from the germline V gene are GTSNPN and SVGIG (reference sequence). V lost 3 bases to trimming and J lost 7 bases; unmatched junction nucleotides: 6. The CDR3 length is 14 residues. DNA for the CDR3: TGTGCCTGGAGCTCCAGGGGGGGGAATTCACCCCTCCACTTT. Its protein product is CAWSSRGGNSPLHF.

This clone was counted only a few times. The V and J genes are TRBV5-6 and TRBJ1-2; 8 nucleotides line up with TRBD1. The V and J ends lost 5 bases and 5 bases, in that order; junction bases with no gene match: 8. Germline CDR1 SGHDT, CDR2 YYEEEE. The CDR3 spans 14 residues. The CDR3 is CASSTGQARYGYTF. The CDR3 DNA reads TGTGCCAGCAGTACGGGACAGGCACGTTATGGCTACACCTTC.

The CDR3 coding sequence is TGCAGCGCGCGCGGGGGAGCTAACTATGGCTACACCTTC. It translates to CSARGGANYGYTF. The rearrangement links TRBV29-1 to TRBJ1-2; D might be TRBD1 (5 bases). The ends were cut back, 7 bases at V and 0 bases at J, with 12 bases in the middle. CDR3 size: 13 residues. Germline values: CDR1 SQVTM, CDR2 ANQGSEA.

V usage is TRBV29-1 and J usage is TRBJ2-3; D uncertain. V dropped 6 bases and J dropped 4 bases, with 8 bases sitting between them. The V gene's germline CDR1 is SQVTM and CDR2 ANQGSEA. The length of the CDR3 is 11 residues. CDR3 sequence reads: CSVLGADTQYF. The CDR3 DNA reads as TGCAGCGTCCTAGGCGCAGATACGCAGTATTTT.

The chain is built from TRBV6-1 and TRBJ2-2; tentatively, D is TRBD1 (6 bases). CDR1 and CDR2 from the germline V gene are MNHNS and SASEGT. The V end was cut by 2 bases, the J end by 4 bases, with 11 bases between. The CDR3 runs 15 residues. The CDR3 region is CASSEPGTPTGELFF. As DNA, the CDR3 is TGTGCCAGCAGTGAACCCGGGACACCCACCGGGGAGCTGTTTTTT.

The CDR3 DNA follows: TGCGCCAGCAGCCAAGACGGGCCTCCAAGCTATCAGCCCCAGCATTTT. Translation gives CASSQDGPPSYQPQHF. This rearrangement joins TRBV4-3 to TRBJ1-5; D ambiguous. The V and J ends lost 0 bases and 5 bases respectively, with 14 bases between them. Germline CDR1 is LGHNA and CDR2 is YSLEER. The CDR3 spans 16 residues.

This sequence joins TRBV15 and TRBJ2-2; D possibly corresponds to TRBD1 (5 bases). The V and J ends lost 1 base and 8 bases respectively, with 11 bases between them. CDR1 is LNHNV, CDR2 YYDKDF, per germline (reference sequence). The CDR3 has 14 amino acids. The CDR3 here is CATSRARGEGELFF. The CDR3 DNA is TGTGCCACCAGCAGAGCAAGGGGTGAAGGGGAGCTGTTTTTT.

In its sample, this clone was seen a few times. The V and J genes are TRBV5-1 and TRBJ2-5, with D possibly called TRBD1 or TRBD2 (5 bases each). V was clipped by 4 bases and J by 6 bases, with 19 bases between them. Germline V gives CDR1 SGHRS, CDR2 YFSETQ. This CDR3 is 15 amino acids long. CDR3: CASSLGGHPGKTQYF. In DNA, the CDR3 is TGCGCCAGCAGCCTCGGTGGACATCCCGGGAAGACCCAGTACTTC. Supplemented by reference TRBV5-1 and TRBJ2-5, the full variable domain reads KAGVTQTPRYLIKTRGQQVTLSCSPISGHRSVSWYQQTPGQGLQFLFEYFSETQRNKGNFPGRFSGRQFSNSRSEMNVSTLELGDSALYLCASSLGGHPGKTQYFGPGTRLLVL.

The chain is built from TRBV7-8 and TRBJ2-1; 10 bases line up with TRBD2. V was pared by 5 bases and J by 5 bases, with 3 bases of the junction left unmatched. Germline V gives CDR1 SGHVS, CDR2 FQNEAQ. The CDR3 has 14 amino acids. CDR3 amino acids: CASSRSGGNNEQFF. The CDR3 DNA sequence: TGTGCCAGCAGCCGTAGCGGGGGGAACAATGAGCAGTTCTTC.

This clone was counted a few times. This chain links TRBV4-3 with TRBJ2-2, with D uncertain. Deletions cut 0 bases from V and 4 bases from J, with 9 bases between. CDR3 length: 15 residues. The germline CDR1 and CDR2 sequences are LGHNA and YSLEER. This CDR3 reads CASSQDARVTGELFF. The CDR3 DNA reads TGCGCCAGCAGCCAAGACGCACGGGTCACCGGGGAGCTGTTTTTT.

Concerning this clone itself: Other DNA sequences in the sample encode the same CDR3. V is TRBV29-1 and J is TRBJ1-2; D not certain. The germline gives CDR1 SQVTM, CDR2 ANQGSEA. V was cut by 7 bases and J by 6 bases, with 18 bases left in between. This CDR3 contains 13 residues. CDR3 DNA sequence: TGCAGCGCCGGCGATAGGATAAGCCATGGCTACACCTTC. Its protein is CSAGDRISHGYTF.

V is TRBV4-2 and J is TRBJ2-7; D gene unclear. The V end was cut by 1 base, the J end by 5 bases, with 9 bases between. The CDR3 is 13 residues long. Germline lookup yields CDR1 LGHNA and CDR2 YNFKEQ. In DNA form, the CDR3 reads TGTGCCAGCAGCCAAGTATCAGAAAACGAGCAGTACTTC. Protein product: CASSQVSENEQYF.

This clone was counted only a few times. Other DNA sequences in this sample translate to the same CDR3. The chain employs TRBV7-9 and TRBJ1-1, with D possibly being TRBD1 (6 bases). The CDR3 contains 14 residues. Germline CDR1 and CDR2: SEHNR and FQNEAQ (reference sequence). Between the trimmed V and J ends, which lost 5 bases and 1 base, there was a span of 11 bases. CDR3 nucleotide sequence: TGTGCCAGCAGCCTTCAAGGGGGGAACACTGAAGCTTTCTTT. This translates into CASSLQGGNTEAFF.

The rearrangement joins TRBV25-1 to TRBJ1-1, with D possibly being TRBD1 (6 bases). Germline V gene sequence: CDR1 MGHDK, CDR2 SYGVNS. The CDR3 is made up of 14 amino acids. V was shortened by 8 bases and J by 5 bases, with 18 bases between the two germline ends. The CDR3 sequence is CASPQLQGSTEAFF. CDR3 nucleotide sequence: TGTGCCAGCCCTCAGCTTCAGGGGTCGACTGAAGCTTTCTTT.

The J gene is TRBJ1-1, the V gene TRBV29-1, with D uncertain. The length of the CDR3 is 14 residues. V shed 7 bases and J shed 0 bases, with 15 bases lying between them. Germline lookup yields CDR1 SQVTM and CDR2 ANQGSEA. The CDR3 region is CSAHYSGMNTEAFF. CDR3 DNA: TGCAGCGCTCATTACAGTGGAATGAACACTGAAGCTTTCTTT.

The chain couples TRBV5-6 to TRBJ2-1; D not resolved. Germline CDR1 SGHDT, CDR2 YYEEEE. Trimming removed 2 bases from V and 9 bases from J, with 6 bases in between. The CDR3 is made up of 11 amino acids. The DNA of the CDR3 is TGTGCCAGCAGCTTTACAACTGAGCAGTTCTTC. It codes for CASSFTTEQFF.

This clone was recorded a few times. The chain employs TRBV5-1 and TRBJ2-7, with TRBD1 identical over 7 bases. CDR1 is SGHRS, CDR2 YFSETQ, per germline. V dropped 0 bases and J dropped 7; count of bases not matched to a gene: 7. The CDR3 length is 14 residues. CDR3 DNA: TGCGCCAGCAGCTTGGGGACAGGAGTGTGGGAGCAGTACTTC. Encoded protein: CASSLGTGVWEQYF.

In this sample, this clone turned up a few times. The rearrangement uses TRBV15 and TRBJ2-7; D not certain. Germline loops: CDR1 LNHNV, CDR2 YYDKDF (reference sequence). Deletions cut 0 bases from V and 3 bases from J, with 12 bases between. CDR3 length: 15 residues. CDR3 sequence (DNA): TGTGCCACCAGCAGAGAGCCCCCGGGCCACTACGAGCAGTACTTC. It translates to CATSREPPGHYEQYF.

V gene TRBV14 combines with J gene TRBJ2-7; D may be TRBD1 (6 bases). This CDR3 spans 14 amino acids. V dropped 5 bases and J dropped 0 bases, with 11 bases sitting between them. The V gene's germline CDR1 is SGHDN and CDR2 FVKESK. The CDR3 loop reads CASSITGSSYEQYF. DNA for the CDR3: TGTGCCAGCAGCATCACAGGGTCCTCCTACGAGCAGTACTTC.

The V call is TRBV30, the J call TRBJ1-4; perhaps TRBD1 as D (6 bases). V was pared by 3 bases and J by 0 bases, with 8 bases between. CDR3 length: 14 amino acids. Germline CDR1 GTSNPN, CDR2 SVGIG (reference sequence). CDR3 in amino acids: CAWSWTATNEKLFF. The CDR3 DNA sequence: TGTGCCTGGAGCTGGACAGCAACTAATGAAAAACTGTTTTTT.

This clone was found a few times. The chain uses TRBV7-3 and TRBJ2-2; possible D gene TRBD2, 5 bases. The germline CDR1 and CDR2 sequences are SGHTA and FQGTGA. The CDR3 is 14 amino acids. V gave up 3 bases and J gave up 3 bases, with 8 bases separating them. CDR3 loop: CASSLRGYTGELFF. As DNA, the CDR3 is TGTGCCAGCAGCTTGCGAGGGTACACCGGGGAGCTGTTTTTT. Drawing the rest from reference TRBV7-3 and TRBJ2-2, the complete variable domain is GAGVSQTPSNKVTEKGKYVELRCDPISGHTALYWYRQSLGQGPEFLIYFQGTGAADDSGLPNDRFFAVRPEGSVSTLKIQRTERGDSAVYLCASSLRGYTGELFFGEGSRLTVL.

The V call is TRBV30, the J call TRBJ1-2, with TRBD1 matching over 8 bases. CDR3 length: 14 amino acids. CDR1 and CDR2 from the germline V gene are GTSNPN and SVGIG (reference sequence). Germline trimming cut 3 bases from V and 0 bases from J; bases unmatched to any gene: 3. The CDR3 DNA sequence: TGTGCCTGGAGCCCGGGACAGGCTAACTATGGCTACACCTTC. Residues: CAWSPGQANYGYTF.